The clone carrying this TCR beta chain occurred a few times. The target antigen is unknown. The CDR3 covers 15 residues. Per germline, CDR1 SGHVS and CDR2 FQNEAQ. J lost 6 bases, V lost 4 bases, and 9 bases had no gene match. These data belong to a study of cytomegalovirus exposure and HLA in healthy donors. Study observations and caveats: In a later analysis, V- and J-gene trimming of beta chains associated with a DCLRE1C missense variant, replicated independently.

This PCR relied on a set of 60 Vbeta primers and 13 Jbeta primers. Repertoires were generated with immunoSEQ multiplex PCR, while TCRdb's copy carries only in-frame clones and drops some. The table shows 150,000 to 200,000 clones, with over 75% occurring only once. This TCR was recovered from a woman in her forties or fifties in good health and CMV-seropositive. Sequencing input: PBMCs. The chain recombines TRBV7-8 with TRBJ1-2, with TRBD1 identical over 9 bases. The CDR3 protein is CASSWDRAEQNGYTF. The CDR3, as DNA: TGTGCCAGCAGCTGGGACAGGGCGGAGCAAAATGGCTACACCTTC.